Shown below are 18 T cell receptor beta chains from a single sample sequenced in a study of a mutant IDH1 vaccine in newly diagnosed glioma. The time point is: baseline, week 1 (first vaccination visit). The treatment: pre-vaccination baseline after standard-of-care therapy. Here immunoSEQ multiplex PCR was the method, and the copy in TCRdb shows in-frame clones only, minus some. The data contain about 88,000 clones, more than 65% of them singletons. This material consisted of PBMCs, taken from a glioma patient treated with radiotherapy, temozolomide or both. The receptor source for this set is a man aged 35-49 years with glioma. Some clones in this sample may be carry-over from other donors' samples.

The chain is built from TRBV13 and TRBJ2-7, with 7 bases identical to TRBD1. The V gene's germline CDR1 is PRHDT and CDR2 FYEKMQ (reference sequence). This CDR3 has 14 residues. Unmatched junction bases numbered 5, after V lost 4 bases and J lost 2 bases. CDR3 sequence (DNA): TGTGCCAGCAGCTCCCCGACAGGGACCTACGAGCAGTACTTC. It specifies CASSSPTGTYEQYF.

V gene TRBV7-9 combines with J gene TRBJ1-4, with D perhaps TRBD1 (5 bases). The length of the CDR3 is 14 residues. Germline CDR1 SEHNR, CDR2 FQNEAQ (reference sequence). V was clipped by 6 bases and J by 8 bases, with 16 bases between them. The CDR3 protein is CASRSIQGGEKLFF. In DNA, the CDR3 is TGTGCCAGCAGATCTATCCAGGGTGGAGAAAAACTGTTTTTT.

The V and J genes are TRBV6-6 and TRBJ1-2; 8 bases agree with TRBD1. The trim removed 6 bases at V and 4 bases at J, leaving 10 bases unmatched. CDR1 is MNHNY and CDR2 is SVGAGI in the germline V gene (reference sequence). CDR3 length equals 15 residues. The DNA of the CDR3 is TGTGCCAGCAGAGAACATTGGGACAGGACCTATGGCTACACCTTC. Amino acid sequence: CASREHWDRTYGYTF.

The rearrangement joins TRBV15 to TRBJ1-1; tentative D call: TRBD1 (5 bases). Germline lookup yields CDR1 LNHNV and CDR2 YYDKDF (reference sequence). The CDR3 is made up of 17 amino acids. With 1 base removed from V and 1 base from J, the gap between germline ends came to 16 bases. The CDR3 reads CATSRVGPGSTNTEAFF. The CDR3 nucleotides are TGTGCCACCAGCAGAGTTGGGCCAGGGTCTACGAACACTGAAGCTTTCTTT. Variable domain in full (rest from reference TRBV15 and TRBJ1-1): DAMVIQNPRYQVTQFGKPVTLSCSQTLNHNVMYWYQQKSSQAPKLLFHYYDKDFNNEADTPDNFQSRRPNTSFCFLDIRSPGLGDTAMYLCATSRVGPGSTNTEAFFGQGTRLTVV.

The V call is TRBV6-5, the J call TRBJ2-5, with TRBD1 identical over 10 bases. After removal of 7 bases from V and 5 bases from J, the junction contained 10 bases not matched to a gene. This CDR3 comprises 15 residues. Germline values: CDR1 MNHEY, CDR2 SVGAGI. The CDR3 DNA sequence: TGTGCCAGCAAAAACGACAGGGGGCAGCTGGAGACCCAGTACTTC. The encoded protein is CASKNDRGQLETQYF.

This chain links TRBV30 with TRBJ2-7; TRBD1 might be the D (6 bases). With 0 bases removed from V and 1 base from J, the gap between germline ends came to 13 bases. CDR1 and CDR2 from the germline V gene are GTSNPN and SVGIG (reference sequence). This CDR3 spans 15 amino acids. DNA of the CDR3: TGTGCCTGGAGTGTGTCACAGGGTCTTTCCTACGAGCAGTACTTC. Protein: CAWSVSQGLSYEQYF.

This clone has more than one count but fewer than ten. This rearrangement joins TRBV29-1 to TRBJ1-1; D is uncertain. Trimming left V 5 bases short and J 1 base short, with 11 bases between. CDR1 and CDR2 (germline): SQVTM, ANQGSEA. The CDR3 is 13 residues long. The CDR3 loop reads CSVSRRANTEAFF. The CDR3 DNA reads TGCAGCGTTTCGAGACGGGCGAACACTGAAGCTTTCTTT.

The chain recombines TRBV7-9 with TRBJ1-2; 7 bases fit TRBD1. This CDR3 has 15 residues. V lost 1 base and J lost 1; bases outside the gene matches: 3. Germline V lookup: CDR1 SEHNR, CDR2 FQNEAQ (reference sequence). The CDR3 DNA reads TGTGCCAGCAGCTTAGAGACAGGGATTAACTATGGCTACACCTTC. It translates to CASSLETGINYGYTF.

In DNA form, the CDR3 reads TGCAGCGTTGTAAAGACGCGTGGCGCTGGCTACACCTTC. Translating gives CSVVKTRGAGYTF. The V gene is TRBV29-1, the J gene TRBJ1-2; no definite D call. Trimming cost V 4 bases and J 7 bases, with 16 bases left between them. Germline V gene data show CDR1 as SQVTM and CDR2 as ANQGSEA. This CDR3 spans 13 amino acids.

The CDR3 spells CASRQSHSSNSPLHF. CDR3 coding DNA: TGTGCCAGCCGCCAGTCACACTCGAGTAATTCACCCCTCCACTTT. The chain carries TRBV6-5 and TRBJ1-6, with no clear D. Germline assignment: CDR1 MNHEY and CDR2 SVGAGI. This CDR3 contains 15 residues. V gave up 8 bases and J gave up 6 bases, with 17 bases separating them.

This chain links TRBV5-6 with TRBJ1-3; perhaps TRBD1 as D (5 bases). The CDR3 extends over 18 amino acids. The V end lost 4 bases, the J end lost 0 bases, and 20 bases lay between the germline ends. CDR1 is SGHDT, CDR2 YYEEEE, per germline. The CDR3 region has the DNA TGTGCCAGCAGCCCGGACCCTGCGGGGGGGAGCTCTGGAAACACCATATATTTT. Translated, it gives CASSPDPAGGSSGNTIYF.

This chain links TRBV19 with TRBJ1-4, with D unclear. The CDR3 runs to 13 residues. The V end lost 6 bases, the J end lost 8 bases, and 13 bases lay between the germline ends. Germline values: CDR1 LNHDA, CDR2 SQIVND (reference sequence). The CDR3 DNA is TGTGCCAGTAGCGAGGGTTGGAAGGAAAAACTGTTTTTT. Its translation: CASSEGWKEKLFF. Based on the CDR3 plus reference TRBV19 and TRBJ1-4, the full variable domain is DGGITQSPKYLFRKEGQNVTLSCEQNLNHDAMYWYRQDPGQGLRLIYYSQIVNDFQKGDIAEGYSVSREKKESFPLTVTSAQKNPTAFYLCASSEGWKEKLFFGSGTQLSVL.

The chain is built from TRBV4-1 and TRBJ1-2, with TRBD1 matching 7 bases. Germline assignment: CDR1 MGHRA and CDR2 YSYEKL. V was pared by 5 bases and J by 1 base, with 7 bases of the junction left unmatched. The CDR3 runs to 15 residues. This chain's CDR3 is CASSTRQGVNYGYTF. CDR3 DNA: TGCGCCAGCAGCACTCGACAGGGCGTTAACTATGGCTACACCTTC.

The CDR3 reads CATSRARGGYTF. For the CDR3, the DNA is TGTGCCACCAGCAGGGCTCGTGGTGGCTACACCTTC. The chain is built from TRBV15 and TRBJ1-2; D call uncertain. Germline V gives CDR1 LNHNV, CDR2 YYDKDF (reference sequence). This CDR3 has 12 amino acids. The V end was cut by 3 bases, the J end by 7 bases, with 9 bases between.

CDR3 loop: CASSYSGGKYGAFF. CDR3 coding DNA: TGTGCCAGCAGTTACTCAGGCGGGAAGTACGGAGCTTTCTTT. This chain connects TRBV6-5 to TRBJ1-1; D is unclear. CDR1 is MNHEY, CDR2 SVGAGI, per germline. Trimming took 0 bases from V and 10 from J, leaving 15 bases between them. The CDR3 has 14 residues.

This clone has more than one count but fewer than ten. The chain uses TRBV2 and TRBJ1-5; D is undetermined. The germline V gene encodes CDR1 SNHLY and CDR2 FYNNEI. Trimming pared 3 bases from V and 0 bases from J, leaving 6 bases between. The CDR3 covers 14 residues. CDR3 coding DNA: TGTGCCAGCAGTGATAGACATAGCAATCAGCCCCAGCATTTT. This encodes CASSDRHSNQPQHF.

The chain carries TRBV5-6 and TRBJ2-5; 10 nucleotides line up with TRBD1. From germline, CDR1 is SGHDT and CDR2 YYEEEE. The V gene end was trimmed by 4 bases and the J gene end by 5 bases; junction bases not matched to a gene: 14. This CDR3 contains 17 residues. The CDR3 region has the DNA TGTGCCAGCAGCCTAGCTGCGGGACAGGGGATAATGGAGACCCAGTACTTC. The encoded protein is CASSLAAGQGIMETQYF. The entire variable domain, with the rest obtained from reference TRBV5-6 and TRBJ2-5, is as follows: DAGVTQSPTHLIKTRGQQVTLRCSPKSGHDTVSWYQQALGQGPQFIFQYYEEEERQRGNFPDRFSGHQFPNYSSELNVNALLLGDSALYLCASSLAAGQGIMETQYFGPGTRLLVL.

The chain employs TRBV9 and TRBJ2-5; TRBD2 aligns across 7 bases. The CDR3 totals 14 residues. V shed 0 bases and J 4 bases; nucleotides not matched to a gene: 3. Germline values: CDR1 SGDLS, CDR2 YYNGEE. In DNA form, the CDR3 reads TGTGCCAGCAGCGTAGGACTAGCCCCAGAGACCCAGTACTTC. Residues: CASSVGLAPETQYF. Looking up the rest from reference TRBV9 and TRBJ2-5 gives the full variable domain: DSGVTQTPKHLITATGQRVTLRCSPRSGDLSVYWYQQSLDQGLQFLIQYYNGEERAKGNILERFSAQQFPDLHSELNLSSLELGDSALYFCASSVGLAPETQYFGPGTRLLVL.